This TCR beta chain is from a study of blood T cells in healthy people across ages. Healthy Russian Caucasian donors spanned ages 6 to 90 years. Roughly 10 milliliters of peripheral blood were drawn from each donor. A J-beta primer mix and a sample-barcoded 5' primer were used in a second PCR of about 7 to 12 cycles. One entry per CDR3 protein results from TCRdb running MiXCR on the 5' RACE reads. The data contain some 1.5 million distinct CDR3 sequences, roughly 27% of them seen just once; the ten biggest clones take up 7.7%. This clonotype was seen a handful of times. V was clipped by 1 base and J by 2 bases, with 9 bases between them. Germline V gene sequence: CDR1 DFQATT, CDR2 SNEGSKA (reference sequence). The CDR3 covers 14 residues.

This chain uses TRBV20-1 with TRBJ1-5; no firm D call. The material sequenced was blood. This receptor was identified in a woman in her thirties in good health. Here the CDR3 reads CSARVGWGNQPQHF. CDR3 in DNA: TGCAGTGCTAGAGTGGGTTGGGGCAATCAGCCCCAGCATTTT.